Presented here are 9 T cell receptor beta chains from one specimen sequenced in a study of blood T cell repertoires in COVID-19. Method: immunoSEQ multiplex PCR; TCRdb's copy keeps in-frame clones and lacks some. The sample carries 150,000 to 180,000 clones, around 78% recorded once. Sequenced material: peripheral blood. These receptors all come from a man older than 75 with acute or convalescent COVID-19.

The chain carries TRBV7-2 and TRBJ1-5, with D perhaps TRBD1 (6 bases). Germline CDR1 SGHTA, CDR2 FQGNSA. The CDR3 runs 14 residues. V gave up 8 bases and J gave up 4 bases, with 15 bases separating them. In DNA, the CDR3 is TGTGCCAGCGGGTGGCAGGGGTCAAATCAGCCCCAGCATTTT. Translating gives CASGWQGSNQPQHF.

The rearrangement links TRBV7-3 to TRBJ2-3, with 7 nucleotides matching TRBD1. Germline V lookup: CDR1 SGHTA, CDR2 FQGTGA. V shed 5 bases, J shed 6 bases, and the junction held 11 bases outside the gene matches. The CDR3 sequence is 15 residues long. The CDR3, as DNA: TGTGCCAGCAGCACGGGACAACAGGGGTGGGATACGCAGTATTTT. Amino acids: CASSTGQQGWDTQYF. Together with reference TRBV7-3 and TRBJ2-3, the CDR3 gives the full variable domain: GAGVSQTPSNKVTEKGKYVELRCDPISGHTALYWYRQSLGQGPEFLIYFQGTGAADDSGLPNDRFFAVRPEGSVSTLKIQRTERGDSAVYLCASSTGQQGWDTQYFGPGTRLTVL.

In its sample, this clone was seen a few times. The chain links TRBV6-5 to TRBJ1-1, with 12 bases matching TRBD1. Losses at the gene ends were 6 bases for V and 1 base for J; bases not matched to a gene: 3. Germline-derived CDR1 and CDR2 are MNHEY and SVGAGI. The CDR3 contains 15 residues. CDR3 sequence: CASRGQGAANTEAFF. CDR3 in DNA: TGTGCCAGCAGGGGACAGGGGGCGGCGAACACTGAAGCTTTCTTT.

This chain connects TRBV5-4 to TRBJ1-6; D is possibly TRBD1 (6 bases). The CDR3 length is 16 residues. The V end lost 0 bases, the J end lost 7 bases, and 14 bases lay between the germline ends. Germline loops: CDR1 SGHNT, CDR2 YYREEE (reference sequence). CDR3 coding DNA: TGTGCCAGCAGCTTGGGGGGGGGCGGATTAAATTCACCCCTCCACTTT. Translating gives CASSLGGGGLNSPLHF.

This clone was picked up one time. The rearrangement uses TRBV9 and TRBJ2-1, with D possibly matching TRBD1 (6 bases). This CDR3 spans 17 amino acids. The germline V gene has CDR1 SGDLS and CDR2 YYNGEE. Trimming shortened V by 0 bases and J by 3 bases, and 16 bases separated the two germline ends. CDR3 region: CASSVEGLDRLYNEQFF. Written as DNA, the CDR3 is TGTGCCAGCAGCGTAGAGGGTTTGGACAGACTCTACAATGAGCAGTTCTTC.

The CDR3 DNA reads as TGCGCCAGCAGCTTGGAGAGCCAGGGGGCGGTTGGCTACACCTTC. The encoded protein is CASSLESQGAVGYTF. The chain combines TRBV5-1 with TRBJ1-2; 8 nucleotides agree with TRBD1. This CDR3 region has 15 residues. The germline V gene has CDR1 SGHRS and CDR2 YFSETQ. J was trimmed by 7 bases and V by 0 bases; bases with no gene match: 8.

This chain uses TRBV7-9 with TRBJ2-7, with 7 bases aligning to TRBD1. With 4 bases clipped from V and 5 bases from J, the junction kept 14 bases outside the gene matches. Germline-derived CDR1 and CDR2 are SEHNR and FQNEAQ (reference sequence). The CDR3 is made up of 16 amino acids. CDR3: CASSSTSGRGKHEQYV. CDR3 sequence (DNA): TGTGCCAGCAGCTCGACCTCGGGCAGGGGGAAGCACGAGCAGTACGTC.

This rearrangement joins TRBV19 to TRBJ1-4; tentatively, D is TRBD1 (5 bases). V lost 4 bases and J lost 4, with 13 bases in between. The CDR3 is 15 residues long. Germline assignment: CDR1 LNHDA and CDR2 SQIVND (reference sequence). CDR3 residues: CASSSPRGNNEKLFF. The CDR3 DNA follows: TGTGCCAGTAGTAGCCCGCGGGGGAATAATGAAAAACTGTTTTTT.

The chain recombines TRBV7-2 with TRBJ2-3, with 9 positions matching TRBD1. With V trimmed by 5 bases and J by 6 bases, 6 bases remained unmatched. Germline V gene sequence: CDR1 SGHTA, CDR2 FQGNSA. The CDR3 has 14 residues. This CDR3 is CASSPTGGADTQYF. CDR3 in DNA: TGTGCCAGCAGCCCGACAGGGGGTGCCGATACGCAGTATTTT.